The 32 T cell receptor beta chains listed next were all sequenced from one sample in a study of CD8 T cells in Susac syndrome. RNA in amounts of about 0.45 to 1 ug was reverse transcribed with random hexamers. Via MiXCR, TCRdb re-called the immunoSEQ multiplex PCR reads, giving one row per CDR3 protein. The repertoire includes 90,000 to 150,000 distinct CDR3 sequences, about nine tenths of them detected once, and approximately 0.12% sits in the top ten. The source material was CD8+ T cells from PBMCs. These TCRs come from a human donor in good health.

The chain uses TRBV7-6 and TRBJ2-1, with D possibly being TRBD2 (6 bases). This CDR3 spans 15 amino acids. Trimming left V 5 bases short and J 7 bases short, with 18 bases between. Germline loops: CDR1 SGHVS, CDR2 FNYEAQ. The CDR3 region has the DNA TGTGCCAGCAGCGGGTATAGCGGCGGAAGGAATGAGCAGTTCTTC. It is translated as CASSGYSGGRNEQFF.

In its sample, this clonotype was seen once. This sequence joins TRBV27 and TRBJ2-3, with 9 bases aligning to TRBD1. The CDR3 is made up of 17 amino acids. CDR1 is MNHEY, CDR2 SMNVEV, per germline (reference sequence). V lost 5 bases and J lost 2; bases outside the gene matches: 11. DNA for the CDR3: TGTGCCAGCAGTCCGAACCTGGGACAGGGAATCACAGATACGCAGTATTTT. It is translated as CASSPNLGQGITDTQYF.

In this sample, this clonotype turned up once. This sequence joins TRBV20-1 and TRBJ1-1; 7 nucleotides line up with TRBD1. The ends lost 2 bases at V and 1 base at J; junction bases unmatched: 4. This CDR3 is 14 amino acids long. Per germline, CDR1 DFQATT and CDR2 SNEGSKA (reference sequence). The CDR3 sequence: CSARKGQRNTEAFF. In DNA form, the CDR3 reads TGCAGTGCTAGAAAGGGACAGCGGAACACTGAAGCTTTCTTT.

The chain has TRBV7-2 and TRBJ1-2; D gene ambiguous. CDR3 length: 12 amino acids. Germline CDR1 reads SGHTA; CDR2 reads FQGNSA. V was cut by 2 bases and J by 6 bases, with 7 bases left in between. This chain's CDR3 is CASSLFGDGYTF. CDR3 nucleotides: TGTGCCAGCAGCTTATTTGGAGATGGCTACACCTTC.

The chain joins TRBV5-4 to TRBJ2-2; D call uncertain. The CDR3 has 14 amino acids. Germline CDR1 is SGHNT and CDR2 is YYREEE (reference sequence). Trimming cost V 2 bases and J 6 bases, with 11 bases left between them. CDR3 protein: CASSFFSFPGELFF. CDR3 sequence (DNA): TGTGCCAGCAGCTTCTTTTCCTTTCCCGGGGAGCTGTTTTTT.

This chain joins TRBV3-1 and TRBJ2-5, with TRBD2 identical over 7 bases. The CDR3 runs 14 residues. The V gene end was trimmed by 1 base and the J gene end by 2 bases; junction bases not matched to a gene: 1. Germline V CDR1 and CDR2: LGHDT, YNNKEL (reference sequence). The CDR3 bases are TGTGCCAGCAGCCAAGGGACTAGACAAGAGACCCAGTACTTC. Translating it yields CASSQGTRQETQYF.

This clonotype has only a few counts. The rearrangement links TRBV7-9 to TRBJ2-5; D ambiguous. V dropped 8 bases and J dropped 2 bases, with 6 bases sitting between them. Per the germline V gene, CDR1 is SEHNR and CDR2 is FQNEAQ (reference sequence). CDR3 length: 11 amino acids. The CDR3 is CASGPQETQYF. As DNA, the CDR3 is TGTGCCAGCGGTCCTCAAGAGACCCAGTACTTC. The full variable domain, with the rest looked up from reference TRBV7-9 and TRBJ2-5, is DTGVSQNPRHKITKRGQNVTFRCDPISEHNRLYWYRQTLGQGPEFLTYFQNEAQLEKSRLLSDRFSAERPKGSFSTLEIQRTEQGDSAMYLCASGPQETQYFGPGTRLLVL.

J is TRBJ1-1 and V is TRBV4-2; no definite D call. The length of the CDR3 is 13 residues. V lost 5 bases, J lost 3 bases, and 10 bases lay in between. Germline CDR1 and CDR2: LGHNA and YNFKEQ. CDR3 in amino acids: CASSYSEYTEAFF. In DNA form, the CDR3 reads TGTGCCAGCAGCTACTCCGAGTACACTGAAGCTTTCTTT.

Only a few counts were recorded for this clonotype. The chain combines TRBV6-1 with TRBJ2-7, with D possibly matching TRBD1 (7 bases). Trimming shortened V by 8 bases and J by 4 bases, and 12 bases separated the two germline ends. The CDR3 contains 12 residues. Germline V CDR1 and CDR2: MNHNS, SASEGT. In DNA, the CDR3 is TGTGCCAGCGAACAGGGGACTTACGAGCAGTACTTC. It specifies CASEQGTYEQYF.

The chain has TRBV16 and TRBJ1-5; D unclear. This CDR3 contains 15 residues. CDR1 and CDR2 (germline): KGHSY, FQNENV. V lost 1 base and J 0 bases, leaving 7 bases between the germline ends. The CDR3 loop is CASSQYASSNQPQHF. In nucleotides, the CDR3 is TGTGCCAGCAGCCAATATGCCAGTAGCAATCAGCCCCAGCATTTT.

The chain uses TRBV7-8 and TRBJ2-1; no definite D call. Germline V CDR1 and CDR2: SGHVS, FQNEAQ. The CDR3 runs 14 residues. V shed 6 bases and J shed 10 bases, with 19 bases lying between them. In nucleotides, the CDR3 is TGTGCCAGCAGGATAAACTGGCTGTCGGAAGAGCAGTTCTTC. This codes for CASRINWLSEEQFF.

V gene TRBV7-8 combines with J gene TRBJ2-1, with 9 nucleotides matching TRBD2. This CDR3 has 15 residues. V trimming: 1 base; J trimming: 5 bases; junction bases outside the gene matches: 3. Germline V CDR1 and CDR2: SGHVS, FQNEAQ. CDR3 in amino acids: CASSLGGGEDNEQFF. CDR3 in DNA: TGTGCCAGCAGCTTAGGCGGGGGGGAGGACAATGAGCAGTTCTTC.

The CDR3 loop is CASSMKGVDRTNNEQFF. DNA for the CDR3: TGTGCCAGTAGTATGAAAGGCGTTGACAGGACTAACAATGAGCAGTTCTTC. This chain connects TRBV19 to TRBJ2-1; D assignment may be TRBD1 or TRBD2 (6 bases each). The V gene's germline CDR1 is LNHDA and CDR2 SQIVND (reference sequence). The CDR3 extends over 17 amino acids. Trimming removed 3 bases from V and 5 bases from J, with 20 bases in between.

This clonotype was seen only a few times. DNA of the CDR3: TGCGCCAGCAGCTCCGGACGGGAGTTCACCTATGGCTACACCTTC. It codes for CASSSGREFTYGYTF. The chain has TRBV5-1 and TRBJ1-2; no clear D gene. The length of the CDR3 is 15 residues. Trimming pared 3 bases from V and 4 bases from J, leaving 16 bases between. CDR1 is SGHRS, CDR2 YFSETQ, per germline.

The chain joins TRBV16 to TRBJ2-7; D not certain. The V end was cut by 0 bases, the J end by 3 bases, with 6 bases between. The germline gives CDR1 KGHSY, CDR2 FQNENV. The CDR3 loop spans 13 amino acids. The CDR3 coding sequence is TGTGCCAGCAGCCAATCGGGCGGCTACGAGCAGTACTTC. It is translated as CASSQSGGYEQYF.

The V and J genes are TRBV7-2 and TRBJ2-1; 9 bases fit TRBD2. From germline, CDR1 is SGHTA and CDR2 FQGNSA. V was pared by 1 base and J by 9 bases, with 4 bases of the junction left unmatched. The CDR3 is made up of 14 amino acids. The CDR3 reads CASSLDPSGIEQFF. In nucleotides, the CDR3 is TGTGCCAGCAGCTTAGATCCTAGCGGGATTGAGCAGTTCTTC.

The genes are TRBV19 and TRBJ2-5, with D perhaps TRBD2 (5 bases). Germline V CDR1 and CDR2: LNHDA, SQIVND (reference sequence). V was clipped by 2 bases and J by 2 bases, with 6 bases between them. The CDR3 has 13 residues. The CDR3 DNA reads as TGTGCCAGTAGTATAACGGGACAAGAGACCCAGTACTTC. Encoded protein: CASSITGQETQYF.

The rearrangement joins TRBV6-2 or TRBV6-3 to TRBJ1-1, with D maybe TRBD1 (6 bases). Trimming left V 2 bases short and J 0 bases short, with 13 bases between. CDR3 length: 16 residues. Germline CDR1 MNHEY, CDR2 SVGEGT. The chain's CDR3 is CASSYHRERMNTEAFF. The CDR3 nucleotides are TGTGCCAGCAGTTACCACAGGGAAAGAATGAACACTGAAGCTTTCTTT.

The gene calls are TRBV4-1 and TRBJ1-1, with no clear D. CDR1 and CDR2 from the germline V gene are MGHRA and YSYEKL. The CDR3 consists of 15 residues. V was shortened by 4 bases and J by 4 bases, with 16 bases between the two germline ends. CDR3 loop: CASSLSGVKITEAFF. DNA of the CDR3: TGCGCCAGCAGCCTTAGCGGGGTAAAAATCACTGAAGCTTTCTTT.

The chain uses TRBV14 and TRBJ2-2; D is uncertain. CDR1 and CDR2 (germline): SGHDN, FVKESK. The CDR3 has 14 amino acids. Trimming shortened V by 9 bases and J by 0 bases, and 11 bases separated the two germline ends. In DNA, the CDR3 is TGTGCCAGTCGTCGCAGCGCGAACACCGGGGAGCTGTTTTTT. This encodes CASRRSANTGELFF.

The rearrangement joins TRBV7-2 to TRBJ2-7, with D unclear. This CDR3 spans 13 amino acids. Germline CDR1 reads SGHTA; CDR2 reads FQGNSA. With 5 bases removed from V and 1 base from J, the gap between germline ends came to 9 bases. This CDR3 reads CASSPPESYEQYF. In nucleotides, the CDR3 is TGTGCCAGCAGCCCTCCCGAGTCCTACGAGCAGTACTTC.

A single count supports this clonotype. This chain joins TRBV27 and TRBJ1-1; D is unclear. CDR1 and CDR2 (germline): MNHEY, SMNVEV (reference sequence). The V gene lost 5 bases and the J gene lost 2 bases, with 12 bases spanning the gap. The CDR3 sequence is 14 residues long. In DNA, the CDR3 is TGTGCCAGCAGTCCGCAAAAGGGCAACACTGAAGCTTTCTTT. It specifies CASSPQKGNTEAFF.

The chain is built from TRBV7-2 and TRBJ1-2; possibly TRBD1 for D (6 bases). The V gene lost 5 bases and the J gene lost 2 bases, with 9 bases spanning the gap. CDR1 SGHTA and CDR2 FQGNSA come from the germline V gene. This CDR3 has 13 residues. CDR3 coding DNA: TGTGCCAGCAGCAAGCAGGGGAACTATGGCTACACCTTC. Residues: CASSKQGNYGYTF.

The chain has TRBV6-2 or TRBV6-3 and TRBJ1-4; 10 bases map to TRBD1. Germline loops: CDR1 MNHEY, CDR2 SVGEGT. V was clipped by 5 bases and J by 6 bases; unmatched bases: 12. The CDR3 totals 17 residues. The CDR3 DNA is TGTGCCAGCAGTCGACAGGGGGCGCGGTCCCCTCATGAAAAACTGTTTTTT. This encodes CASSRQGARSPHEKLFF.

The chain's CDR3 is CASAETADTQYF. The DNA of the CDR3 is TGTGCTAGTGCGGAAACAGCGGATACGCAGTATTTT. The rearrangement uses TRBV12-5 and TRBJ2-3; D unclear. This CDR3 region has 12 residues. V shed 7 bases and J shed 6 bases, with 11 bases lying between them. The germline V gene has CDR1 LGHNT and CDR2 FRNRAP.

The rearrangement uses TRBV15 and TRBJ2-1, with 8 nucleotides matching TRBD2. The CDR3 is made up of 17 amino acids. V shed 1 base and J 4 bases; nucleotides not matched to a gene: 9. Germline lookup yields CDR1 LNHNV and CDR2 YYDKDF (reference sequence). CDR3 bases: TGTGCCACCAGCAGAGGGGACGGCGGGACTAGTTACAATGAGCAGTTCTTC. Residues: CATSRGDGGTSYNEQFF.

This chain connects TRBV29-1 to TRBJ2-2; weak D call: TRBD2 (6 bases). Looked up from germline, CDR1 is SQVTM and CDR2 is ANQGSEA. Trimming shortened V by 6 bases and J by 0 bases, and 17 bases separated the two germline ends. The CDR3 length is 16 residues. In nucleotides, the CDR3 is TGCAGCGTCCAAACGGGAGCAGGTTCGAACACCGGGGAGCTGTTTTTT. Its protein is CSVQTGAGSNTGELFF.

This clonotype was found a few times. This chain uses TRBV6-1 with TRBJ1-4; D ambiguous. The germline V gene has CDR1 MNHNS and CDR2 SASEGT. The CDR3 length is 15 residues. Between the trimmed V and J ends, which lost 5 bases and 7 bases, there was a span of 17 bases. The CDR3 protein is CASSQLSGLSEKLFF. CDR3 sequence (DNA): TGTGCCAGCAGTCAACTGTCGGGGTTGAGTGAAAAACTGTTTTTT.

The CDR3 sequence: CATPGQGGIQPQHF. CDR3 coding DNA: TGTGCCACCCCGGGACAGGGGGGCATTCAGCCCCAGCATTTT. The chain uses TRBV15 and TRBJ1-5; the match to TRBD1 covers 11 bases. Germline V lookup: CDR1 LNHNV, CDR2 YYDKDF (reference sequence). The junction had 6 bases not matched to a gene; V was cut back by 8 bases and J by 6 bases. The CDR3 is 14 residues long.

The genes are TRBV19 and TRBJ2-5; D uncertain. CDR3 length: 12 residues. V was clipped by 1 base and J by 2 bases, with 2 bases between them. Germline V gene data show CDR1 as LNHDA and CDR2 as SQIVND (reference sequence). The CDR3 loop reads CASSIGQETQYF. In DNA form, the CDR3 reads TGTGCCAGTAGTATAGGTCAAGAGACCCAGTACTTC.

The gene calls are TRBV20-1 and TRBJ2-7; 9 nucleotides line up with TRBD1. The CDR3 covers 14 residues. The germline gives CDR1 DFQATT, CDR2 SNEGSKA (reference sequence). With V trimmed by 3 bases and J by 6 bases, 9 bases remained unmatched. The CDR3 loop is CSASNGQGTGEQYF. DNA of the CDR3: TGCAGTGCTAGTAACGGACAGGGGACGGGCGAGCAGTACTTC.

This clonotype was picked up a small number of times. This chain joins TRBV13 and TRBJ2-7; D is perhaps TRBD2 (6 bases). V lost 2 bases and J lost 5, with 13 bases in between. The CDR3 totals 14 residues. Germline V lookup: CDR1 PRHDT, CDR2 FYEKMQ (reference sequence). This chain's CDR3 is CASSLYGGLNEQYF. In nucleotides, the CDR3 is TGTGCCAGCAGCTTATACGGGGGTTTGAACGAGCAGTACTTC.